The clone carrying this T cell receptor (beta chain) came up once. Its target is unknown. Germline V CDR1 and CDR2: LNHDA, SQIVND (reference sequence). V gave up 7 bases and J gave up 3 bases; unmatched junction bases: 7. This CDR3 comprises 15 residues. The data were produced by immunoSEQ multiplex PCR, yet TCRdb's version contains in-frame clones alone and is incomplete. The sample has around 2.5 million clones, approximately 93% seen once. Donors comprised healthy HIV-negative adults lacking recent acute infections or vaccinations. The data were taken from a study of shared clonotypes between healthy human individuals. Findings and caveats of the study: Lower generation probabilities were found for non-shared clonotypes than for those shared by all four donors.

Sample: naive CD4+ T cells from PBMCs. Subset: CD45RA+ positively selected. The genes are TRBV19 and TRBJ2-1; TRBD1 matches at 9 bases. This receptor was obtained from a man between 18 and 35 years old in good health. Some clones in this sample may be carry-over from other donors' samples. In DNA, the CDR3 is TGTGCCAGTACCATAGGGACAGGGTTCTACAATGAGCAGTTCTTC. It yields the protein CASTIGTGFYNEQFF.